Shown below are 20 T cell receptor beta chains from a single sample sequenced in a study of cytomegalovirus exposure and HLA in healthy donors. The PCR made use of 60 Vbeta and 13 Jbeta primers. Assay used: immunoSEQ multiplex PCR; TCRdb lists only in-frame clones, some missing. The sample records about 160,000 clones, around 78% being singletons. The sequencing input was PBMCs. These receptors all come from a man aged 35 to 55 in good health and CMV-seronegative.

This clone was recorded once. This chain uses TRBV19 with TRBJ1-2; unclear D gene. The germline V and J ends were trimmed by 9 bases and 0 bases, with 11 bases remaining between them. CDR1 LNHDA and CDR2 SQIVND come from the germline V gene (reference sequence). This CDR3 region has 13 residues. CDR3 DNA sequence: TGTGCCAGCCAGTCTTTCCCTAACTATGGCTACACCTTC. Translating gives CASQSFPNYGYTF.

The rearrangement links TRBV2 to TRBJ1-2; D unclear. Germline CDR1 SNHLY, CDR2 FYNNEI. This CDR3 is built from 13 residues. V lost 4 bases and J 8 bases, leaving 14 bases between the germline ends. CDR3 residues: CASSARRGEGYTF. The CDR3 DNA reads TGTGCCAGCAGTGCGCGCAGAGGTGAGGGCTACACCTTC.

The rearrangement links TRBV9 to TRBJ1-5, with D unclear. The CDR3 runs 14 residues. CDR1 SGDLS and CDR2 YYNGEE come from the germline V gene. Trimming pared 1 base from V and 0 bases from J, leaving 5 bases between. The CDR3 DNA sequence: TGTGCCAGCAGCGTATCAGGTAGCAATCAGCCCCAGCATTTT. This gives the protein CASSVSGSNQPQHF.

The chain is built from TRBV28 and TRBJ2-7; 7 nucleotides match TRBD1. The CDR3 runs 14 residues. Trimming removed 4 bases from V and 5 bases from J; junction bases left unmatched: 8. Germline V CDR1 and CDR2: MDHEN, SYDVKM. The DNA for the CDR3 is TGTGCCAGCAGTTCGCTGACAGGGTCGGACGAGCAGTACTTC. Protein: CASSSLTGSDEQYF.

The rearrangement uses TRBV7-6 and TRBJ1-2; D is unclear. This CDR3 contains 14 residues. Germline lookup yields CDR1 SGHVS and CDR2 FNYEAQ. Trimming cost V 3 bases and J 2 bases, with 10 bases left between them. The CDR3 reads CASSLSEDNYGYTF. The CDR3 bases are TGTGCCAGCAGCTTGTCGGAGGACAACTATGGCTACACCTTC.

The CDR3 DNA is TGTGCCAGCAGCCAAGAGGGACTAGCGGTTAGCACAGATACGCAGTATTTT. Encoded protein: CASSQEGLAVSTDTQYF. The V and J genes are TRBV14 and TRBJ2-3, with TRBD2 matching over 11 bases. J was trimmed by 0 bases and V by 0 bases; bases with no gene match: 2. In germline, CDR1 is SGHDN, CDR2 FVKESK. The CDR3 spans 17 residues.

This chain connects TRBV19 to TRBJ2-3, with D possibly matching TRBD2 (6 bases). V shed 4 bases and J shed 4 bases, with 12 bases lying between them. Germline assignment: CDR1 LNHDA and CDR2 SQIVND (reference sequence). There are 14 residues in the CDR3. The DNA for the CDR3 is TGTGCCAGTAGTACTCTAGCGAAACCAGATACGCAGTATTTT. Its translation is CASSTLAKPDTQYF.

The chain is built from TRBV28 and TRBJ1-5, with TRBD1 identical over 7 bases. The CDR3 covers 14 residues. The trim removed 7 bases at V and 7 bases at J, leaving 10 bases unmatched. Germline CDR1 is MDHEN and CDR2 is SYDVKM. CDR3: CASTRDRASQPQHF. The CDR3 DNA sequence: TGTGCCAGCACTCGAGACAGGGCCTCCCAGCCCCAGCATTTT.

The chain has TRBV27 and TRBJ1-4; D remains unclear. This CDR3 region has 15 residues. The V and J ends lost 3 bases and 4 bases respectively, with 12 bases between them. Germline CDR1 reads MNHEY; CDR2 reads SMNVEV (reference sequence). The CDR3 loop reads CASSLGVFGNEKLFF. CDR3 sequence (DNA): TGTGCCAGCAGTTTGGGAGTATTCGGTAATGAAAAACTGTTTTTT.

The chain links TRBV28 to TRBJ2-1; 10 bases match TRBD2. The CDR3 is 15 residues long. The germline CDR1 and CDR2 sequences are MDHEN and SYDVKM. V was pared by 6 bases and J by 4 bases, with 6 bases of the junction left unmatched. The chain's CDR3 is CASSPRTSGYNEQFF. The CDR3 bases are TGTGCCAGCAGCCCTCGGACTAGCGGATACAATGAGCAGTTCTTC.

Concerning this clone itself: The junction shows a germline mismatch at one end, possibly a read error. Other DNA sequences from this sample encode an identical CDR3 as well. The chain carries TRBV19 and TRBJ2-7, with TRBD1 as a possible D gene (6 bases). CDR1 LNHDA and CDR2 SQIVND come from the germline V gene (reference sequence). The CDR3 consists of 12 residues. CDR3 residues: CASSPTGNEQYF. Written as DNA, the CDR3 is TGCGCCAGTAGTCCCACAGGGAACGAGCAGTACTTC.

The chain joins TRBV7-9 to TRBJ2-5; D call uncertain. Between the trimmed V and J ends, which lost 1 base and 1 base, there was a span of 4 bases. CDR1 SEHNR and CDR2 FQNEAQ come from the germline V gene (reference sequence). CDR3 size: 13 residues. The CDR3 region has the DNA TGTGCCAGCAGCTTAGGCAGCCAAGAGACCCAGTACTTC. Translating it yields CASSLGSQETQYF.

The chain recombines TRBV9 with TRBJ2-7; TRBD2 matches 7 bases. From germline, CDR1 is SGDLS and CDR2 YYNGEE. This CDR3 contains 15 residues. Trimming took 4 bases from V and 0 from J; bases not matched to a gene: 7. The CDR3 DNA reads as TGTGCCAGCAGCACGGGACTATCCGTCTCCTACGAGCAGTACTTC. This codes for CASSTGLSVSYEQYF.

The V and J genes are TRBV5-1 and TRBJ2-6; D gene uncertain. Per the germline V gene, CDR1 is SGHRS and CDR2 is YFSETQ. This CDR3 region has 17 residues. The V end was cut by 0 bases, the J end by 0 bases, with 10 bases between. The CDR3 here is CASSLEVWSSGANVLTF. The CDR3 DNA reads TGCGCCAGCAGCTTGGAGGTTTGGAGCTCTGGGGCCAACGTCCTGACTTTC.

V usage is TRBV7-9 and J usage is TRBJ2-1, with D maybe TRBD1 (5 bases). CDR3 size: 15 residues. Germline loops: CDR1 SEHNR, CDR2 FQNEAQ (reference sequence). The germline V and J ends were trimmed by 1 base and 8 bases, with 15 bases remaining between them. CDR3 residues: CASSLGGLGWDEQFF. The CDR3 coding sequence is TGTGCCAGCAGCTTAGGGGGCCTGGGGTGGGATGAGCAGTTCTTC. Using reference TRBV7-9 and TRBJ2-1 for the parts outside the CDR3, the full variable domain is DTGVSQNPRHKITKRGQNVTFRCDPISEHNRLYWYRQTLGQGPEFLTYFQNEAQLEKSRLLSDRFSAERPKGSFSTLEIQRTEQGDSAMYLCASSLGGLGWDEQFFGPGTRLTVL.

The chain carries TRBV6-1 and TRBJ2-3; no definite D call. The germline V gene encodes CDR1 MNHNS and CDR2 SASEGT. With 3 bases removed from V and 10 bases from J, the gap between germline ends came to 8 bases. This CDR3 has 11 residues. CDR3 DNA sequence: TGTGCCAGCAGTGACAATGTCCCGCAGTATTTT. This encodes CASSDNVPQYF.

The chain links TRBV4-2 to TRBJ1-4, with TRBD1 as a possible D gene (5 bases). There are 17 residues in the CDR3. Germline loops: CDR1 LGHNA, CDR2 YNFKEQ. V was clipped by 0 bases and J by 4 bases, with 15 bases between them. The CDR3 sequence is CASSQEPAGHHNEKLFF. The CDR3 nucleotides read TGTGCCAGCAGCCAAGAACCCGCCGGACATCATAATGAAAAACTGTTTTTT.

The chain links TRBV2 to TRBJ1-2; TRBD1 matches 9 bases. The germline V gene has CDR1 SNHLY and CDR2 FYNNEI. The junction had 6 bases not matched to a gene; V was cut back by 7 bases and J by 6 bases. The CDR3 runs to 13 residues. The CDR3 loop is CASTSDRGNGYTF. CDR3 DNA sequence: TGTGCCAGCACCTCGGACAGGGGAAATGGCTACACCTTC.

This sequence joins TRBV28 and TRBJ1-1; TRBD1 aligns across 7 bases. The CDR3 length is 15 residues. CDR1 and CDR2 from the germline V gene are MDHEN and SYDVKM. The V gene end was trimmed by 6 bases and the J gene end by 5 bases; junction bases not matched to a gene: 12. The CDR3 loop reads CASRRSRTGSTEAFF. As DNA, the CDR3 is TGTGCCAGCAGGCGATCCCGGACAGGATCTACTGAAGCTTTCTTT.

This chain links TRBV30 with TRBJ2-7; D is perhaps TRBD1 (5 bases). Trimming took off 7 bases at V and 2 bases at J, with 15 bases between the two ends. Germline V gives CDR1 GTSNPN, CDR2 SVGIG (reference sequence). The CDR3 spans 13 residues. The chain's CDR3 is CASLGQGPYEQYV. The CDR3 coding sequence is TGTGCCTCCCTGGGGCAGGGCCCCTACGAGCAGTACGTC.